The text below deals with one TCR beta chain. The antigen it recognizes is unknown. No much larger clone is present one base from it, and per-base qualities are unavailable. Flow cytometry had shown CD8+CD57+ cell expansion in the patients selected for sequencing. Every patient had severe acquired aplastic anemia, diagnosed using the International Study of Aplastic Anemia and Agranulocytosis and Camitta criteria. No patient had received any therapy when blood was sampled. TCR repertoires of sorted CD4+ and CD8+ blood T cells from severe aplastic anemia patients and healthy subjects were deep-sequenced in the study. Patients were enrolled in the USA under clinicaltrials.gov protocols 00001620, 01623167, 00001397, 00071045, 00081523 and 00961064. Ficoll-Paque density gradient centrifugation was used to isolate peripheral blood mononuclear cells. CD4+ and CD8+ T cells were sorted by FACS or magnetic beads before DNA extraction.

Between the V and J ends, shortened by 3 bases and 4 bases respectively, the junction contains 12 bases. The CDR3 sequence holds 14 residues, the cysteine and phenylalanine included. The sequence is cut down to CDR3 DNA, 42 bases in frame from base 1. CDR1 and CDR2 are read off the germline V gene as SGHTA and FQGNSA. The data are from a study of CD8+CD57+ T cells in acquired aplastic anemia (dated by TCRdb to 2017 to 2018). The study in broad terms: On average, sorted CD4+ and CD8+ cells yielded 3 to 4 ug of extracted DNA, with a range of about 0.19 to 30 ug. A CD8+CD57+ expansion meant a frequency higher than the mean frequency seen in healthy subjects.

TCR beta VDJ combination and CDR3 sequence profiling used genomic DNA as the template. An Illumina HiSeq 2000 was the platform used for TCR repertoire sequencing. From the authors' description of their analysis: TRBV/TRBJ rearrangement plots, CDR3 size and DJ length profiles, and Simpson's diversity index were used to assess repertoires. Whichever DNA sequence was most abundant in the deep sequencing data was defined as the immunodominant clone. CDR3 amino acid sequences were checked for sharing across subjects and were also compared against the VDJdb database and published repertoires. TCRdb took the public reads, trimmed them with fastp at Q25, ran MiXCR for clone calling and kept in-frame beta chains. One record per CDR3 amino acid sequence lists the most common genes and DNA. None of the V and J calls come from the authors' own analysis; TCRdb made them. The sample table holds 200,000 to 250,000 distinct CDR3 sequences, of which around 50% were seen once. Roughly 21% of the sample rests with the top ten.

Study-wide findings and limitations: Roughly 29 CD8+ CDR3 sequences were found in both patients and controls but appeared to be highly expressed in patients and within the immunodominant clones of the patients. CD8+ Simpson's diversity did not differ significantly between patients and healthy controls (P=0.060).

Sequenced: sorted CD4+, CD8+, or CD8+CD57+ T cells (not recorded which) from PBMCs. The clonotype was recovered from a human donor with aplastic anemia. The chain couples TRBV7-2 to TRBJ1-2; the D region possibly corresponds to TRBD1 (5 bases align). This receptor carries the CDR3 CASSLAGEGYGYTF. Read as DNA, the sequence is TGTGCCAGCAGCTTGGCGGGGGAGGGCTATGGCTACACCTTC.